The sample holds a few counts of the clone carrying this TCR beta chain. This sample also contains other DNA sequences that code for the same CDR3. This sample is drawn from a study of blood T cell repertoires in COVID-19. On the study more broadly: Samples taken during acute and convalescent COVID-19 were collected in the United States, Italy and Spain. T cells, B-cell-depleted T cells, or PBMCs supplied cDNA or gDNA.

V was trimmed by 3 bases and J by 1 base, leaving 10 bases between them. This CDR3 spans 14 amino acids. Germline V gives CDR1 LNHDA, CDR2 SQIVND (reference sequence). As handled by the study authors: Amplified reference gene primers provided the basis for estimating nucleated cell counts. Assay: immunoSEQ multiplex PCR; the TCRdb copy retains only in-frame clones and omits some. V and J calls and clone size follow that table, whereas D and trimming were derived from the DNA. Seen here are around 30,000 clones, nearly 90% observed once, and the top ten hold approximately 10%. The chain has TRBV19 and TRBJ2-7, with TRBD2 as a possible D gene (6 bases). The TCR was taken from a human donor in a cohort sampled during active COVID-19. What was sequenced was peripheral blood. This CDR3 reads CASSIGGASYEQYF. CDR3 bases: TGTGCCAGTAGTATCGGCGGGGCGTCCTACGAGCAGTACTTC.